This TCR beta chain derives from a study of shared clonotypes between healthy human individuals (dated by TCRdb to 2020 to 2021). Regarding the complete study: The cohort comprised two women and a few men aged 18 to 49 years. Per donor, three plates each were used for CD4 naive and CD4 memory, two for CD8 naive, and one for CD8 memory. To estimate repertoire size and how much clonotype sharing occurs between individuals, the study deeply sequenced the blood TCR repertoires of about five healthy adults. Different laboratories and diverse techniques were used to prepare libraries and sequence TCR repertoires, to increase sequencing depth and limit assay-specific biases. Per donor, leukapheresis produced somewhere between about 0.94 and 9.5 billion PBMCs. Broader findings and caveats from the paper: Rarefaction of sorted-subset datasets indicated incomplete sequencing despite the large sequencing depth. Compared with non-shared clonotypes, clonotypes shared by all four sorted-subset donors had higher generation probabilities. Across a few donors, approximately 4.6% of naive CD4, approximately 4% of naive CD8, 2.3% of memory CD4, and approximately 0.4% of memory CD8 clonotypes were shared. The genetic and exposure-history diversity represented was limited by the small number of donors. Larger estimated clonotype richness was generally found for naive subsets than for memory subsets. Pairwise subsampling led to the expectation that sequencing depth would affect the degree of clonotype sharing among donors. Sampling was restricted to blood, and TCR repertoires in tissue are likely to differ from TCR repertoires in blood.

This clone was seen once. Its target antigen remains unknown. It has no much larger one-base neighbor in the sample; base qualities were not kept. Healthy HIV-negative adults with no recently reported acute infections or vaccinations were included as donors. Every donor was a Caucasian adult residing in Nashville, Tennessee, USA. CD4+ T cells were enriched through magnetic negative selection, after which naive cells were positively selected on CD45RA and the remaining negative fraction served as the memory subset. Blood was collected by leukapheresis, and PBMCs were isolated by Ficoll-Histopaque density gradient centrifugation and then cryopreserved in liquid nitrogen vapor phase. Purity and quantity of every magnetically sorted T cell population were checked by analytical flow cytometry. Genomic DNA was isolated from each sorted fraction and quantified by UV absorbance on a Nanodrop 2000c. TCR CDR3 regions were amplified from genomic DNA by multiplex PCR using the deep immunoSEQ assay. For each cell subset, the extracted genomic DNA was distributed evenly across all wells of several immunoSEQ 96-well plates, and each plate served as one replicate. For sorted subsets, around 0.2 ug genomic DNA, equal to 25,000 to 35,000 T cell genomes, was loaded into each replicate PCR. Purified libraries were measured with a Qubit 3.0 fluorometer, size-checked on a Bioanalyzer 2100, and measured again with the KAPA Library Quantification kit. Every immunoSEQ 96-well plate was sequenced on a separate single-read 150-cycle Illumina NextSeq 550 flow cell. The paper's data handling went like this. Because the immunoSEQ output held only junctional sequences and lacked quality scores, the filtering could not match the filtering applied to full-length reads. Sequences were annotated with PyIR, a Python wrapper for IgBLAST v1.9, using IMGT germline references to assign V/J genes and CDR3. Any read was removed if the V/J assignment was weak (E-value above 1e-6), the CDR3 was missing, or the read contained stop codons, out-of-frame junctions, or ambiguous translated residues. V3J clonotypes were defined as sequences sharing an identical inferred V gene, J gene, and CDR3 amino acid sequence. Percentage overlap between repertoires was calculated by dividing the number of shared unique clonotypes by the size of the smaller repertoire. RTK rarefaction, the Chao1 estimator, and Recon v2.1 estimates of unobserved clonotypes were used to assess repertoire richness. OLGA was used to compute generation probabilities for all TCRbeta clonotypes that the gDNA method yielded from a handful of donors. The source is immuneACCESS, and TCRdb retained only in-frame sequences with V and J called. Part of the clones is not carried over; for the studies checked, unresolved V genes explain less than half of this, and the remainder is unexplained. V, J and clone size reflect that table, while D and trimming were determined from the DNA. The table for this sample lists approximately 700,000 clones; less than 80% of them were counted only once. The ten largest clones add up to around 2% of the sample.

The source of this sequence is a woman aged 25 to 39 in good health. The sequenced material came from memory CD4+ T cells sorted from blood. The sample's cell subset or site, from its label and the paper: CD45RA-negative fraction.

The CDR3 corresponds to CASSGPQVGGSGANVLTF. The DNA reads TGTGCCAGCAGTGGGCCACAGGTCGGGGGCTCTGGGGCCAACGTCCTGACTTTC. The chain is made from TRBV28 and TRBJ2-6; the D gene is possibly TRBD2, with 6 bases matching. The germline V gene sets CDR1 to MDHEN and CDR2 to SYDVKM. Trimming takes 5 bases from V and 0 bases from J, and the germline ends sit 17 bases apart. Including the terminal cysteine and phenylalanine, the CDR3 comprises 18 residues. Just CDR3 DNA is preserved here, 54 bases in frame from base 1.